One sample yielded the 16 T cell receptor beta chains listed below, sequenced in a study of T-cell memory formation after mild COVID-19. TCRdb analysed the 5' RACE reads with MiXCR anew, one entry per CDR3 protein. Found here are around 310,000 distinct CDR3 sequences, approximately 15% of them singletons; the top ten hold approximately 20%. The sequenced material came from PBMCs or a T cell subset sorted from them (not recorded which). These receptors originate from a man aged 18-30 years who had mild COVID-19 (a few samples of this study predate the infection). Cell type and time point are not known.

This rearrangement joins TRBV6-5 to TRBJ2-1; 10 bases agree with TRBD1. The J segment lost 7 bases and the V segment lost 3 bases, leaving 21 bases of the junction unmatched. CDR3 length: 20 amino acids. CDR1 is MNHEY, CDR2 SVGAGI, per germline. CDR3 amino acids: CASSYREMSPSGTGVNEQFF. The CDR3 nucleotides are TGTGCCAGCAGTTATAGGGAGATGTCCCCGTCCGGGACAGGGGTAAATGAGCAGTTCTTC.

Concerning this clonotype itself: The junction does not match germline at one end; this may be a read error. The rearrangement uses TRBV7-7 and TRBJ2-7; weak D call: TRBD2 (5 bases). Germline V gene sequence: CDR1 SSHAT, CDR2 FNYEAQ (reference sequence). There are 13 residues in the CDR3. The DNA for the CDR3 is TGTGCCAGCAGCCCCGGGATCAGTGGCGAGCGGTACTTC. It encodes CASSPGISGERYF.

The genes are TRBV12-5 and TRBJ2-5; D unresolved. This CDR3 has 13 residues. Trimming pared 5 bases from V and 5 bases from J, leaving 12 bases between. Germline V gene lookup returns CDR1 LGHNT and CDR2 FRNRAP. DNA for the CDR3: TGTGCTAGTGGTCATAGTAGTGGGGAGACCCAGTACTTC. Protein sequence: CASGHSSGETQYF. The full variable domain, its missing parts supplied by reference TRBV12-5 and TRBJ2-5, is DARVTQTPRHKVTEMGQEVTMRCQPILGHNTVFWYRQTMMQGLELLAYFRNRAPLDDSGMPKDRFSAEMPDATLATLKIQPSEPRDSAVYFCASGHSSGETQYFGPGTRLLVL.

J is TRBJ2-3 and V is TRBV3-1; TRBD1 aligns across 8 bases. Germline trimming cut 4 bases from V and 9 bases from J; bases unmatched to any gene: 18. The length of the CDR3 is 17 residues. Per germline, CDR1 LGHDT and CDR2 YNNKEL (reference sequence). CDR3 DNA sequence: TGTGCCAGCAGCCCTCGGACAGGGCGTGCCCTAAGGGCCACGCAGTATTTT. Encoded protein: CASSPRTGRALRATQYF.

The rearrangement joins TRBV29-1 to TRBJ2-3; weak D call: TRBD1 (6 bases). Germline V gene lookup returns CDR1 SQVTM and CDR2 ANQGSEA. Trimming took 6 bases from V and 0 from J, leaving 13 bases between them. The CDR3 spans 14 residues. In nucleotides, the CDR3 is TGCAGCGTCCCCGGGACAACTAGCACAGATACGCAGTATTTT. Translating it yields CSVPGTTSTDTQYF.

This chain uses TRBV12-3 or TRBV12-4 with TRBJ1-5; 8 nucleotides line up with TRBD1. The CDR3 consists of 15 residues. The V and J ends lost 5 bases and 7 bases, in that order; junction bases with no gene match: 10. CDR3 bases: TGTGCCAGCAGTCCTCGTGACAGGGGAAACCAGCCCCAGCATTTT. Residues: CASSPRDRGNQPQHF.

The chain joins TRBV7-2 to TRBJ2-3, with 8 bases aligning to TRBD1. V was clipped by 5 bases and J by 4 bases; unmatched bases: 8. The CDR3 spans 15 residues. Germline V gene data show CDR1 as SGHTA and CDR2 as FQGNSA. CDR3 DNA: TGTGCCAGCAGCCAAGGACAGGGATGGGCAGATACGCAGTATTTT. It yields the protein CASSQGQGWADTQYF.

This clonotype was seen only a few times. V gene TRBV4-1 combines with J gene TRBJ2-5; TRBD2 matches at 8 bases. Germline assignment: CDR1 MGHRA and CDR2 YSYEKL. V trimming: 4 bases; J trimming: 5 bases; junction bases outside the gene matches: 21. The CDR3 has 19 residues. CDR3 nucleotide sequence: TGCGCCAGCAGCCCAGGATGGGGCCAGCCCCGGGGGGGGCTTGAGACCCAGTACTTC. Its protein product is CASSPGWGQPRGGLETQYF.

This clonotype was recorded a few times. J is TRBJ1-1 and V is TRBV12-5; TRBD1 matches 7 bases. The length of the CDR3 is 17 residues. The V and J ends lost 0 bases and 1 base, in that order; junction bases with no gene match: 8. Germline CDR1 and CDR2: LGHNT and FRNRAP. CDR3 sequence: CASGLVLSDRENTEAFF. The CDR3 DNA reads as TGTGCTAGTGGTTTGGTACTTAGCGACAGGGAGAACACTGAAGCTTTCTTT. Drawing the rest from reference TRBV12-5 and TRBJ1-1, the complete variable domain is DARVTQTPRHKVTEMGQEVTMRCQPILGHNTVFWYRQTMMQGLELLAYFRNRAPLDDSGMPKDRFSAEMPDATLATLKIQPSEPRDSAVYFCASGLVLSDRENTEAFFGQGTRLTVV.

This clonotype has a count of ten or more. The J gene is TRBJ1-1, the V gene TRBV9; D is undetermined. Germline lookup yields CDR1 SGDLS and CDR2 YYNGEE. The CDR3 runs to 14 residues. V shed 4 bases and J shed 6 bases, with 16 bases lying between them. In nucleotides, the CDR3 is TGTGCCAGCAGCCCCCAGGAAGGAGGACCTGAAGCTTTCTTT. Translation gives CASSPQEGGPEAFF. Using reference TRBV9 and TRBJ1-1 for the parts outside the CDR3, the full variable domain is DSGVTQTPKHLITATGQRVTLRCSPRSGDLSVYWYQQSLDQGLQFLIQYYNGEERAKGNILERFSAQQFPDLHSELNLSSLELGDSALYFCASSPQEGGPEAFFGQGTRLTVV.

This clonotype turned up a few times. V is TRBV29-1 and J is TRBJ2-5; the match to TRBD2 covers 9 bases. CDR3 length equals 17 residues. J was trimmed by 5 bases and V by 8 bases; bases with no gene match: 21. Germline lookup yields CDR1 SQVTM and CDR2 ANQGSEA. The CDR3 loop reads CSLEGRVGAGGRETQYF. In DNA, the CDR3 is TGCAGCCTAGAAGGAAGGGTAGGAGCGGGGGGCAGGGAGACCCAGTACTTC. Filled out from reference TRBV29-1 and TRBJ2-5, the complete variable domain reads SAVISQKPSRDICQRGTSLTIQCQVDSQVTMMFWYRQQPGQSLTLIATANQGSEATYESGFVIDKFPISRPNLTFSTLTVSNMSPEDSSIYLCSLEGRVGAGGRETQYFGPGTRLLVL.

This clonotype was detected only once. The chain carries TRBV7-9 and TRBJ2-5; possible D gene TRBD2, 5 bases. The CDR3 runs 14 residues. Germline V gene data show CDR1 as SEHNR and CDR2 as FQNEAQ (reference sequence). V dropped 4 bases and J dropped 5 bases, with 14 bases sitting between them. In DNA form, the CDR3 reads TGTGCCAGCAGCTACGACCCAGCGGCGGAGACCCAGTACTTC. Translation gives CASSYDPAAETQYF.

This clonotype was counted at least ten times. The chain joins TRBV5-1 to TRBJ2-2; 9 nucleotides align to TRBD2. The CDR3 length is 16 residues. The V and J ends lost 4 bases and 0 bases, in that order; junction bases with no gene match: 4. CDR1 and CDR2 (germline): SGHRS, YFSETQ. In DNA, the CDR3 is TGCGCCAGCAGCGTTCTAGCGGGGACGAACACCGGGGAGCTGTTTTTT. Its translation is CASSVLAGTNTGELFF. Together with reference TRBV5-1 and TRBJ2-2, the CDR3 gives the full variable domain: KAGVTQTPRYLIKTRGQQVTLSCSPISGHRSVSWYQQTPGQGLQFLFEYFSETQRNKGNFPGRFSGRQFSNSRSEMNVSTLELGDSALYLCASSVLAGTNTGELFFGEGSRLTVL.

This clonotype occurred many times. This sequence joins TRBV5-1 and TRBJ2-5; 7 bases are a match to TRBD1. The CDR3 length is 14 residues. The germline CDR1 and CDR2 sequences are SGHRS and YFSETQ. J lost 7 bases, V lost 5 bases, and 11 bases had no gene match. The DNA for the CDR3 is TGCGCCAGCAGTTCCTCCCGACAGGGCGGGACCCAGTACTTC. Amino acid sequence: CASSSSRQGGTQYF.

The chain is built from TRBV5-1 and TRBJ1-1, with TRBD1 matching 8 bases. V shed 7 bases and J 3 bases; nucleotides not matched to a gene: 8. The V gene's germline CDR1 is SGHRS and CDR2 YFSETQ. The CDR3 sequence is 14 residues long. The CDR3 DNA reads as TGCGCCAGCGGAAGACAGGGGAGCGACACTGAAGCTTTCTTT. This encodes CASGRQGSDTEAFF.

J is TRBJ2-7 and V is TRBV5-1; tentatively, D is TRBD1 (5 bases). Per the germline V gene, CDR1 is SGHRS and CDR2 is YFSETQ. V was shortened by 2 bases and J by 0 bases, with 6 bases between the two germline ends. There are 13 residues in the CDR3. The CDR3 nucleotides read TGCGCCAGCAGCTTTGGGGCCTCCTACGAGCAGTACGTC. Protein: CASSFGASYEQYV.